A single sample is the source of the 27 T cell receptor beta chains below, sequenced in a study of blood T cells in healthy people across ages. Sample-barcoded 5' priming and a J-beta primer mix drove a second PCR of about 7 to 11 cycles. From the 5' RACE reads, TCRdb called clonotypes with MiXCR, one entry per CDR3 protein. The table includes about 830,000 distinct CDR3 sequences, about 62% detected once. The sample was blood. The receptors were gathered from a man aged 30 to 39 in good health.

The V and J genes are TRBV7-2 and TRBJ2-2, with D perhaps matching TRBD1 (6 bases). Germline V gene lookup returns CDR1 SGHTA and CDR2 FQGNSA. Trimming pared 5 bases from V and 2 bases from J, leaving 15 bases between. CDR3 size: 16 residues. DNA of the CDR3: TGTGCCAGCAGCACCCCGGGACACTTTAACACCGGGGAGCTGTTTTTT. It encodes CASSTPGHFNTGELFF.

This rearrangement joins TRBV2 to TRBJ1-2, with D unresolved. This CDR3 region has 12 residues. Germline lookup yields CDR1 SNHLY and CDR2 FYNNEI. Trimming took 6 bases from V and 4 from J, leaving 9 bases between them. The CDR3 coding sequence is TGTGCCAGCAGATCCGAAGGCTATGGCTACACCTTC. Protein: CASRSEGYGYTF.

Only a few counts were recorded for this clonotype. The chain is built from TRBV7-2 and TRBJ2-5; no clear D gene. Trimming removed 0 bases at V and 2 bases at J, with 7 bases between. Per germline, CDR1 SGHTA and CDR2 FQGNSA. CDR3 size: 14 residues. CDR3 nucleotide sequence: TGTGCCAGCAGCTTAGCCCCCGATCAAGAGACCCAGTACTTC. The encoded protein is CASSLAPDQETQYF.

The CDR3 here is CASSSSGSFAVQFF. The DNA for the CDR3 is TGTGCCAGCAGCTCCTCGGGGTCGTTTGCGGTGCAGTTCTTC. This sequence joins TRBV7-8 and TRBJ2-1; D perhaps matches TRBD2 (5 bases). Deletions cut 4 bases from V and 12 bases from J, with 19 bases between. Germline-derived CDR1 and CDR2 are SGHVS and FQNEAQ. The CDR3 length is 14 residues.

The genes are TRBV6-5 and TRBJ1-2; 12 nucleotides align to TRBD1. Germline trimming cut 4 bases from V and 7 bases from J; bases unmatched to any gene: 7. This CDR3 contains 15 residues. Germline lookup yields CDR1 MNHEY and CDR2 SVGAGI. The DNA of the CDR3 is TGTGCCAGCAGTTCCGGGACAGGGGGCTTGTTTGGCTACACCTTC. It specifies CASSSGTGGLFGYTF.

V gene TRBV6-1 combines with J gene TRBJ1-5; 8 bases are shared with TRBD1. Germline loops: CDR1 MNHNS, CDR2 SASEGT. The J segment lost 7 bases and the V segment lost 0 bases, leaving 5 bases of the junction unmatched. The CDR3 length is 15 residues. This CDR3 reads CASSEASRGRQPQHF. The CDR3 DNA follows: TGTGCCAGCAGTGAAGCATCCAGGGGGCGGCAGCCCCAGCATTTT.

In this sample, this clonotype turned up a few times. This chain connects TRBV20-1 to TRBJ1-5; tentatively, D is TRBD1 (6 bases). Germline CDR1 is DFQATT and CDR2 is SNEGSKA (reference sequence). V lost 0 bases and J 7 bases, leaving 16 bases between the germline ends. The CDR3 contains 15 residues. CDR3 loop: CSARDPRQGPQPQHF. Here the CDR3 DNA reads TGCAGTGCTAGAGACCCAAGGCAGGGGCCGCAGCCCCAGCATTTT.

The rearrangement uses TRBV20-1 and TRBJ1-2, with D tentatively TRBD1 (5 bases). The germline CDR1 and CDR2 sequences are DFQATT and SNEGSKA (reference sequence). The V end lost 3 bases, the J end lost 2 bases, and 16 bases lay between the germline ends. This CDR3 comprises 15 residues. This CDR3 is CSARGEAGTNYGYTF. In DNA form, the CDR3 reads TGCAGTGCTAGGGGGGAGGCAGGCACCAACTATGGCTACACCTTC.

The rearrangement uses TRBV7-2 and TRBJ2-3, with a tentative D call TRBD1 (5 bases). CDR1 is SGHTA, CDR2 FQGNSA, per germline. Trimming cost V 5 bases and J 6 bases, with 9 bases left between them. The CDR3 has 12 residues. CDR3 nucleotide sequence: TGTGCCAGCAGCCACCCAGGGGATACGCAGTATTTT. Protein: CASSHPGDTQYF.

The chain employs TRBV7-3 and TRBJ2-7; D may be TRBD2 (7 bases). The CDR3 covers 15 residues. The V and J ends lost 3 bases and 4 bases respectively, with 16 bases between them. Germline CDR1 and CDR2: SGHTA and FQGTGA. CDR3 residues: CASSLRGGLDYEQYF. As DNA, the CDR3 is TGTGCCAGCAGCTTGAGGGGGGGCCTCGATTACGAGCAGTACTTC.

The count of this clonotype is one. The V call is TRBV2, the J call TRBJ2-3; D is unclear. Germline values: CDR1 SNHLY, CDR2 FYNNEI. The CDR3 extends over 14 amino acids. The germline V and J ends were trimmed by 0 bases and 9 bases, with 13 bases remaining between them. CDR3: CASSEALRRATQYF. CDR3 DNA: TGTGCCAGCAGTGAAGCGCTTCGACGGGCCACGCAGTATTTT. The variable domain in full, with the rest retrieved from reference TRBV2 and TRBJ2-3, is EPEVTQTPSHQVTQMGQEVILRCVPISNHLYFYWYRQILGQKVEFLVSFYNNEISEKSEIFDDQFSVERPDGSNFTLKIRSTKLEDSAMYFCASSEALRRATQYFGPGTRLTVL.

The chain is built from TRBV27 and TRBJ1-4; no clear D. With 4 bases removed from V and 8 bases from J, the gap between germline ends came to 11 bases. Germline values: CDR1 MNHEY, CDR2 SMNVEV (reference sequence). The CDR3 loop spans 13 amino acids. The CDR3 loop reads CASSSSLLEKLFF. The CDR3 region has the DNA TGTGCCAGCAGTTCGTCATTATTGGAAAAACTGTTTTTT. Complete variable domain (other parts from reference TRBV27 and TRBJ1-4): EAQVTQNPRYLITVTGKKLTVTCSQNMNHEYMSWYRQDPGLGLRQIYYSMNVEVTDKGDVPEGYKVSRKEKRNFPLILESPSPNQTSLYFCASSSSLLEKLFFGSGTQLSVL.

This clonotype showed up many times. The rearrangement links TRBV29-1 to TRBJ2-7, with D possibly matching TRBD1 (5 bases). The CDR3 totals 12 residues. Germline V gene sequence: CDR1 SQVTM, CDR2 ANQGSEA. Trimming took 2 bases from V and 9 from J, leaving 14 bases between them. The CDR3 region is CSVEQGTRVQYF. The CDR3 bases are TGCAGCGTTGAACAGGGAACTCGGGTGCAGTACTTC.

CDR3 region: CASSLGQTETQYF. The DNA for the CDR3 is TGTGCCAGCAGCTTGGGGCAGACAGAGACCCAGTACTTC. V gene TRBV5-6 combines with J gene TRBJ2-5; D call uncertain. CDR1 and CDR2 (germline): SGHDT, YYEEEE. V dropped 0 bases and J dropped 4 bases, with 7 bases sitting between them. The CDR3 is 13 residues long.

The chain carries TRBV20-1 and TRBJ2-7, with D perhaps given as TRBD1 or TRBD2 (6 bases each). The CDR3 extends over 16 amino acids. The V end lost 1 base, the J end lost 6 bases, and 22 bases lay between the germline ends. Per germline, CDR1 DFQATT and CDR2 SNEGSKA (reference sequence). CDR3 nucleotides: TGCAGTGCTAGAGGGGCGCTTGCGTCGGGGGCGGGCGAGCAGTACTTC. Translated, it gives CSARGALASGAGEQYF.

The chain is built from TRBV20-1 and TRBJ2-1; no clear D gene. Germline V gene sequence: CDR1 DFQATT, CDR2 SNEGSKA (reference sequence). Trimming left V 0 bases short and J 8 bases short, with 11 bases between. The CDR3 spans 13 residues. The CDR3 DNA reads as TGCAGTGCTAGAGATAGAATAGCAGATGAGCAGTTCTTC. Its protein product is CSARDRIADEQFF.

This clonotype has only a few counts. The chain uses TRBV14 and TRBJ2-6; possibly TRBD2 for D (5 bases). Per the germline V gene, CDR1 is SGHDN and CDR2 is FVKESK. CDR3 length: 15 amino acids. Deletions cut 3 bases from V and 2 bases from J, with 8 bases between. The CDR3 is CASSHRRPGANVLTF. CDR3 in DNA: TGTGCCAGCAGCCATAGGAGGCCTGGGGCCAACGTCCTGACTTTC.

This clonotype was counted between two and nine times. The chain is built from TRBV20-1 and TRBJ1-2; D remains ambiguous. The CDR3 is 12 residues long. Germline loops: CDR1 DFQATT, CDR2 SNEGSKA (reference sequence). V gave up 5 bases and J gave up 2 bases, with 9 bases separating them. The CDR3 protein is CSAPTQNYGYTF. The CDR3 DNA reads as TGCAGTGCTCCAACACAGAACTATGGCTACACCTTC.

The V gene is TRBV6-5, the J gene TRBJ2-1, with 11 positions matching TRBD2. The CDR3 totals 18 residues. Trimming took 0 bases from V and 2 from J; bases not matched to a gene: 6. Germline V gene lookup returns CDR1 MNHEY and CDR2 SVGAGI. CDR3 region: CASSYSSLAGGTYNEQFF. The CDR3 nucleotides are TGTGCCAGCAGTTACTCGTCGCTAGCGGGGGGTACCTACAATGAGCAGTTCTTC.

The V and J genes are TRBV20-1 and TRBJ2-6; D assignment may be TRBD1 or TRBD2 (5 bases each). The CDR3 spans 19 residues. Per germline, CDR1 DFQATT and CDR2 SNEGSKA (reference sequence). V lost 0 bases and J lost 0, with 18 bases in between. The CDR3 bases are TGCAGTGCTAGAGACGCAGAGGGGAGAATCCGCTCTGGGGCCAACGTCCTGACTTTC. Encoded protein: CSARDAEGRIRSGANVLTF.

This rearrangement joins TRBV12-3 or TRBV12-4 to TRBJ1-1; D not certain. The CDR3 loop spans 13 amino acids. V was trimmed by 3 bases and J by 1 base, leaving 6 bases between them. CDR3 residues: CASSFEGNTEAFF. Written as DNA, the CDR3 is TGTGCCAGCAGTTTTGAAGGGAACACTGAAGCTTTCTTT.

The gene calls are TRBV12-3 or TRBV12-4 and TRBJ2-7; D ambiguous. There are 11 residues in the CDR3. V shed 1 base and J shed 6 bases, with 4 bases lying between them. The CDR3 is CASSLEVEQYF. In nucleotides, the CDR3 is TGTGCCAGCAGTTTAGAGGTCGAGCAGTACTTC.

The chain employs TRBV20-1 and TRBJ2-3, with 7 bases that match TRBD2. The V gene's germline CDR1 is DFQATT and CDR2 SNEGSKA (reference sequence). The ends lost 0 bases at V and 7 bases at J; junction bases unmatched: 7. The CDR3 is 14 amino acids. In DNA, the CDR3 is TGCAGTGCTAGAGATGGGGCGGGGGTTCATACGCAGTATTTT. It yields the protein CSARDGAGVHTQYF.

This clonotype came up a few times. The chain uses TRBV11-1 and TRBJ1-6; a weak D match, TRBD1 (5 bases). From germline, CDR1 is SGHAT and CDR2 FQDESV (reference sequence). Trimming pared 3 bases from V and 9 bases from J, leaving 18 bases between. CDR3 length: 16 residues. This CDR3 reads CASSLEPGPLGSPLHF. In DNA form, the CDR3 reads TGTGCCAGCAGCTTGGAACCGGGACCTCTCGGTTCACCCCTCCACTTT.

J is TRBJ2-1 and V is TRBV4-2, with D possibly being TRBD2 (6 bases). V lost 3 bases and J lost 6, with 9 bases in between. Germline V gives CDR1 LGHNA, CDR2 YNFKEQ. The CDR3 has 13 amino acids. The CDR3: CASSQGGPNEQFF. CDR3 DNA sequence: TGTGCCAGCAGCCAGGGAGGCCCCAATGAGCAGTTCTTC.

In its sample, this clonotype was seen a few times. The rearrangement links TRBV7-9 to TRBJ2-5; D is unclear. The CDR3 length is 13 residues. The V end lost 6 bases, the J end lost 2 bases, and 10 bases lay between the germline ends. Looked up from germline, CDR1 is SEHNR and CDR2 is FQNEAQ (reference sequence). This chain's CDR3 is CASRSYAQETQYF. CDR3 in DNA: TGTGCCAGCAGGTCTTACGCACAAGAGACCCAGTACTTC.

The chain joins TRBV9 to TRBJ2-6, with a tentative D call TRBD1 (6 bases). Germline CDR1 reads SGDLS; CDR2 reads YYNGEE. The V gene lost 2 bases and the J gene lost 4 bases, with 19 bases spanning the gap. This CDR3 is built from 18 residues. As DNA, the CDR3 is TGTGCCAGCAGCGTCTTGGACAGCCTCAGGTCCGGGGCCAACGTCCTGACTTTC. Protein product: CASSVLDSLRSGANVLTF.